The 17 T cell receptor beta chains reported below all come from one sample, sequenced in a study of blood T cell repertoires in COVID-19. Produced via immunoSEQ multiplex PCR; TCRdb's table is partial and in-frame only. The repertoire holds about 150,000 clones, with around 91% as singletons. The sample comprised peripheral blood. These receptors were taken from a woman aged 55-75 years with active COVID-19.

Comment on this clone: The germline gene is not matched at one end of the junction; a read error may be the cause. V usage is TRBV7-9 and J usage is TRBJ2-7; 11 bases fit TRBD2. The CDR3 totals 14 residues. Germline lookup yields CDR1 SEHNR and CDR2 FQNEAQ (reference sequence). DNA of the CDR3: TGTGCCAGCAGCTTACCATCGGCGACTAGCGGGAAGACCTTC. Amino acids: CASSLPSATSGKTF.

J is TRBJ1-1 and V is TRBV28; D unresolved. CDR3 length equals 14 residues. V was shortened by 5 bases and J by 1 base, with 11 bases between the two germline ends. In germline, CDR1 is MDHEN, CDR2 SYDVKM. Written as DNA, the CDR3 is TGTGCCAGCAGTCCTAGACTAGGGAACACTGAAGCTTTCTTT. Encoded protein: CASSPRLGNTEAFF.

V is TRBV25-1 and J is TRBJ2-7, with D possibly matching TRBD1 (6 bases). Per germline, CDR1 MGHDK and CDR2 SYGVNS. The CDR3 covers 15 residues. Deletions cut 7 bases from V and 1 base from J, with 17 bases between. CDR3 sequence reads: CASTPTGIGSYEQYF. The DNA of the CDR3 is TGTGCCAGCACTCCAACAGGGATAGGGTCCTACGAGCAGTACTTC.

The chain combines TRBV6-2 or TRBV6-3 with TRBJ2-7, with D unresolved. The CDR3 spans 13 residues. Germline V gene sequence: CDR1 MNHEY, CDR2 SVGEGT. V gave up 2 bases and J gave up 4 bases, with 9 bases separating them. Here the CDR3 DNA reads TGTGCCAGCAGTTACGATTCTAATTACGAGCAGTACTTC. As protein: CASSYDSNYEQYF.

This rearrangement joins TRBV2 to TRBJ1-5, with a weak D call TRBD1 (5 bases). This CDR3 is built from 15 residues. CDR1 is SNHLY, CDR2 FYNNEI, per germline. V dropped 2 bases and J dropped 6 bases, with 14 bases sitting between them. DNA of the CDR3: TGTGCCAGCAGTGAACTCGGCGGGGGAGGTCAGCCCCAGCATTTT. Translation gives CASSELGGGGQPQHF.

The chain uses TRBV2 and TRBJ1-5, with TRBD1 matching 8 bases. The junction had 5 bases not matched to a gene; V was cut back by 6 bases and J by 4 bases. CDR1 and CDR2 (germline): SNHLY, FYNNEI. The CDR3 runs to 14 residues. CDR3 amino acids: CASSGQGGNQPQHF. CDR3 coding DNA: TGTGCCAGCAGCGGACAGGGTGGGAATCAGCCCCAGCATTTT.

The chain employs TRBV30 and TRBJ2-2; 8 bases fit TRBD1. This CDR3 has 18 residues. The germline V gene has CDR1 GTSNPN and CDR2 SVGIG (reference sequence). Unmatched junction bases numbered 16, after V lost 3 bases and J lost 4 bases. For the CDR3, the DNA is TGTGCCTGGAGATCGTCCCCTAGGGCCAGGGGGCGCACCGGGGAGCTGTTTTTT. It is translated as CAWRSSPRARGRTGELFF.

V and J are TRBV2 and TRBJ1-2; TRBD1 agrees at 8 bases. J was trimmed by 6 bases and V by 5 bases; bases with no gene match: 5. This CDR3 comprises 13 residues. Germline values: CDR1 SNHLY, CDR2 FYNNEI. The CDR3: CASSPRTGHGYTF. In DNA form, the CDR3 reads TGTGCCAGCAGTCCCCGGACAGGGCATGGCTACACCTTC.

This clone was found once. The V gene is TRBV3-1 (or the pseudogene TRBV3-2), the J gene TRBJ1-3; possibly TRBD1 for D (6 bases). Germline V gene data show CDR1 as LGHDT and CDR2 as YNNKEL (reference sequence). The CDR3 totals 15 residues. Between the trimmed V and J ends, which lost 3 bases and 1 base, there was a span of 10 bases. CDR3 in amino acids: CASSQTGNSGNTIYF. CDR3 nucleotides: TGTGCCAGCAGCCAGACAGGAAATTCTGGAAACACCATATATTTT.

In DNA form, the CDR3 reads TGTGCCAGCAGCCTACTGGGGGAGGAACTGTTTTTT. This translates into CASSLLGEELFF. This chain uses TRBV7-3 with TRBJ1-4; maybe TRBD1 (5 bases). Germline V gene data show CDR1 as SGHTA and CDR2 as FQGTGA. This CDR3 region has 12 residues. Trimming removed 5 bases from V and 12 bases from J, with 13 bases in between. The variable domain in full, with the rest retrieved from reference TRBV7-3 and TRBJ1-4, is GAGVSQTPSNKVTEKGKYVELRCDPISGHTALYWYRQSLGQGPEFLIYFQGTGAADDSGLPNDRFFAVRPEGSVSTLKIQRTERGDSAVYLCASSLLGEELFFGSGTQLSVL.

As DNA, the CDR3 is TGTGCCAGCAGCCGAACGACTAGCGGGAGCGACGGCTCCTACAATGAGCAGTTCTTC. Encoded protein: CASSRTTSGSDGSYNEQFF. The chain is built from TRBV7-9 and TRBJ2-1; 12 nucleotides line up with TRBD2. This CDR3 comprises 19 residues. V dropped 5 bases and J dropped 0; count of bases not matched to a gene: 11. The germline V gene encodes CDR1 SEHNR and CDR2 FQNEAQ (reference sequence).

The chain couples TRBV28 to TRBJ1-6, with TRBD1 as a possible D gene (5 bases). Deletions cut 5 bases from V and 6 bases from J, with 20 bases between. Per the germline V gene, CDR1 is MDHEN and CDR2 is SYDVKM. There are 17 residues in the CDR3. In nucleotides, the CDR3 is TGTGCCAGCAGTGGGGCTTGGGGCCCTCTCGCTAATTCACCCCTCCACTTT. As protein: CASSGAWGPLANSPLHF.

The chain carries TRBV24-1 and TRBJ1-5; the D is unclear. V lost 9 bases and J lost 0, with 8 bases in between. This CDR3 comprises 13 residues. Germline lookup yields CDR1 KGHDR and CDR2 SFDVKD. CDR3 DNA: TGTGCCACCCGAGATGCTAGCAATCAGCCCCAGCATTTT. Protein: CATRDASNQPQHF.

Only one count was recorded for this clone. The same CDR3 arises from other DNA sequences in this sample as well. The chain combines TRBV19 with TRBJ2-3, with a possible D match to TRBD1 (6 bases). Germline values: CDR1 LNHDA, CDR2 SQIVND (reference sequence). The V and J ends lost 5 bases and 2 bases respectively, with 11 bases between them. The CDR3 extends over 14 amino acids. CDR3 bases: TGTGCCAGTAGTCCGGGACAATTCACAGATACGCAGTATTTT. Protein: CASSPGQFTDTQYF.

V gene TRBV29-1 combines with J gene TRBJ2-3; 7 nucleotides line up with TRBD2. In germline, CDR1 is SQVTM, CDR2 ANQGSEA. The V and J ends lost 6 bases and 1 base, in that order; junction bases with no gene match: 10. The CDR3 runs to 15 residues. The CDR3 DNA sequence: TGCAGCGTCCTCGGCGGACTAGACGGCACAGATACGCAGTATTTT. Encoded protein: CSVLGGLDGTDTQYF.

V gene TRBV19 combines with J gene TRBJ2-1, with 9 bases identical to TRBD2. Germline CDR1 reads LNHDA; CDR2 reads SQIVND (reference sequence). V trimming: 3 bases; J trimming: 7 bases; junction bases outside the gene matches: 10. The CDR3 loop spans 16 amino acids. The CDR3 loop reads CASSITGLAGTNEQFF. As DNA, the CDR3 is TGTGCCAGTAGTATCACCGGGCTAGCGGGGACGAATGAGCAGTTCTTC.

The CDR3 region has the DNA TGTGCCAGCTCACCGGGGACAGGCTGGCACGAGCAGTACTTC. It encodes CASSPGTGWHEQYF. This sequence joins TRBV18 and TRBJ2-7, with 8 bases that match TRBD1. Germline CDR1 and CDR2: KGHSH and LQKENI. The CDR3 spans 14 residues. V shed 3 bases, J shed 5 bases, and the junction held 6 bases outside the gene matches.